This TCR beta chain originates from a study of blood T cell repertoires in COVID-19. As for the study in general: The United States, Italy and Spain provided the acute and convalescent COVID-19 samples.

Here immunoSEQ multiplex PCR was the method, and the copy in TCRdb shows in-frame clones only, minus some. The sample has over 200,000 clones; around 86% are singletons. J gave up 10 bases and V 5 bases, and 14 bases lay outside the gene matches. The V gene's germline CDR1 is SEHNR and CDR2 FQNEAQ (reference sequence). The CDR3 has 17 amino acids. The sequence was collected from a human donor in a cohort sampled during active COVID-19. The gene calls are TRBV7-9 and TRBJ1-6; TRBD1 matches at 10 bases. The specimen was peripheral blood. The CDR3 spells CASSPGQGKTVRSPLHF. CDR3 coding DNA: TGTGCCAGCAGCCCGGGACAGGGGAAAACTGTACGGTCACCCCTCCACTTT.